The clone carrying this TCR beta chain was detected only a few times. These data originate in a study of T-cell reconstitution after alpha-beta-depleted transplantation in children. The CDR3 loop spans 15 amino acids. Trimming shortened V by 1 base and J by 4 bases, and 13 bases separated the two germline ends. Germline lookup yields CDR1 SNHLY and CDR2 FYNNEI. The library targeted TCRbeta and was prepared with unique molecular identifiers. MiXCR was run by TCRdb on the PCR reads, yielding one entry per CDR3 protein. The table records more than 85,000 distinct CDR3 sequences, approximately 8% of them present only once.

The receptor comes from a boy under 10 years old with acute lymphoblastic leukemia, due to receive a stem cell transplant. The V gene is TRBV2, the J gene TRBJ2-5, with a tentative D call TRBD1 (6 bases). Sequences were derived from PBMCs, sampled before TCRalphabeta/CD19-depleted stem cell transplant. DNA for the CDR3: TGTGCCAGCAGTGAAGGACTGGGGGCAGGAGAGACCCAGTACTTC. This gives the protein CASSEGLGAGETQYF.